This T cell receptor beta chain was profiled in a study of blood T cell repertoires in COVID-19. Study-level background: Donors in the United States, Italy and Spain gave samples during acute or convalescent COVID-19. The cDNA or gDNA used as material had been derived from T cells, B-cell-depleted T cells, or PBMCs.

Authors' processing steps: From reference gene primer amplification, estimates of nucleated cell counts were derived. Sequenced by immunoSEQ multiplex PCR; TCRdb stores in-frame clones only, minus some. The DNA gave D and trimming, while V, J and clone size come from that table. The sample records about 90,000 clones, 60% to 80% being singletons. V gave up 2 bases and J gave up 7 bases, with 11 bases separating them. Germline values: CDR1 MNHEY, CDR2 SMNVEV (reference sequence). The CDR3 consists of 13 residues. The chain is built from TRBV27 and TRBJ1-1, with D possibly being TRBD1 (6 bases). This receptor was taken from a woman aged 80 or older with acute or convalescent COVID-19. Sequenced material: peripheral blood. CDR3 in DNA: TGTGCCAGCAGTTTAAGCAGGGGCATTGAAGCTTTCTTT. Its protein product is CASSLSRGIEAFF.